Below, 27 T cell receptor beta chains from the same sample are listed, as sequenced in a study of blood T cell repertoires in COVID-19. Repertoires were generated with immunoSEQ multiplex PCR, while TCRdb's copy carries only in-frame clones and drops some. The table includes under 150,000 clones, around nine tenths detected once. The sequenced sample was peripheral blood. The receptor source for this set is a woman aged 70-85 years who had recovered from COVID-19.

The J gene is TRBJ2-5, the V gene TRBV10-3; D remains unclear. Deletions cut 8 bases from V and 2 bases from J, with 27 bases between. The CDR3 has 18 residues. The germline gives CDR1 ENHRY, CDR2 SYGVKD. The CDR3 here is CAIAPNSGQLKQQETQYF. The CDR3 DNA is TGTGCCATCGCTCCAAACTCGGGTCAATTAAAACAACAAGAGACCCAGTACTTC.

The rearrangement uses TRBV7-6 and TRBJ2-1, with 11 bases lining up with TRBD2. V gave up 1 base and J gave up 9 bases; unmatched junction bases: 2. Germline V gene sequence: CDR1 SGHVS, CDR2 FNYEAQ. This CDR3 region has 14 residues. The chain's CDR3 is CASSLVLAGVEQFF. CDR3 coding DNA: TGTGCCAGCAGCTTAGTACTAGCGGGAGTTGAGCAGTTCTTC.

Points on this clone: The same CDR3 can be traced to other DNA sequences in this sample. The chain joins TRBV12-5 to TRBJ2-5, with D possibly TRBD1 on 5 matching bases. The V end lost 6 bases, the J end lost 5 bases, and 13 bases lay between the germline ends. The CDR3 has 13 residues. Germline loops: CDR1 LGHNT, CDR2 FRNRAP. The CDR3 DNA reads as TGTGCTAGTGGCCTCACAGGTCGGGAGACCCAGTACTTC. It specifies CASGLTGRETQYF.

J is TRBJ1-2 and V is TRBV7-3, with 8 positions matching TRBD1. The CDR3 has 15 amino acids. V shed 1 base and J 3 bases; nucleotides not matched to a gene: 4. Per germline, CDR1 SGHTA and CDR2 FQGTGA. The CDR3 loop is CASSLMAGGDYGYTF. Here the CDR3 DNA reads TGTGCCAGCAGCTTAATGGCAGGGGGCGACTATGGCTACACCTTC.

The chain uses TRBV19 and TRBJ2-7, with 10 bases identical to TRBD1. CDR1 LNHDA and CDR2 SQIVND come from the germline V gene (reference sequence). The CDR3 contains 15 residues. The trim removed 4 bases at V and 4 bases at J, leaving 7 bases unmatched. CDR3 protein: CASSRDGQGGYEQYF. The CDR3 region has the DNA TGTGCCAGTAGTAGGGACGGACAGGGGGGATACGAGCAGTACTTC.

The CDR3 bases are TGTGCCACGGGACAGGGTGTGGCGTCGGGCACAGATACGCAGTATTTT. Encoded protein: CATGQGVASGTDTQYF. This sequence joins TRBV10-3 and TRBJ2-3; the match to TRBD1 covers 9 bases. There are 16 residues in the CDR3. Per the germline V gene, CDR1 is ENHRY and CDR2 is SYGVKD. Trimming took 10 bases from V and 1 from J; bases not matched to a gene: 12.

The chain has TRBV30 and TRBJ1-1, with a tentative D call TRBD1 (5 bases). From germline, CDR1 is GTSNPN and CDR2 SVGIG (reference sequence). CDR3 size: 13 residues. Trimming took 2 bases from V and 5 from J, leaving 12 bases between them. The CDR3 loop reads CAWSPKRGTEAFF. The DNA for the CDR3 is TGTGCCTGGAGTCCCAAACGGGGGACTGAAGCTTTCTTT.

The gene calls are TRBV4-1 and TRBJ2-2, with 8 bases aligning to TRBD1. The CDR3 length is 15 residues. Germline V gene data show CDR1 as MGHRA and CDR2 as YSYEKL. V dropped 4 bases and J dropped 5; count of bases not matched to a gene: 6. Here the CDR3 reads CASSRTTGETGELFF. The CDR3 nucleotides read TGCGCCAGCAGCCGCACGACAGGGGAGACCGGGGAGCTGTTTTTT.

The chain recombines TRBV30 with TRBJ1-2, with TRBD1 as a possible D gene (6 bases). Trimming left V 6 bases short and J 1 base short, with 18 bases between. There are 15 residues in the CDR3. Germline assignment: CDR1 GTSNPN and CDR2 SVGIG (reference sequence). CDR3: CACPIGGDINYGYTF. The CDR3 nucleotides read TGTGCCTGTCCCATCGGGGGGGACATTAACTATGGCTACACCTTC.

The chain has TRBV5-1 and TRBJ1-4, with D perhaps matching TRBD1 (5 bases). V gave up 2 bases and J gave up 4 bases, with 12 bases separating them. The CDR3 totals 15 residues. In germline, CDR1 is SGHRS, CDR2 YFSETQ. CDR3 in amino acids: CASSFVAGINEKLFF. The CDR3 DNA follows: TGCGCCAGCAGCTTCGTGGCAGGGATTAATGAAAAACTGTTTTTT.

CDR3 region: CASSYSGPYTGELFF. DNA of the CDR3: TGTGCCAGCAGTTACAGCGGGCCGTACACCGGGGAGCTGTTTTTT. The rearrangement links TRBV6-5 to TRBJ2-2; D may be TRBD2 (6 bases). CDR3 length equals 15 residues. V was clipped by 2 bases and J by 3 bases, with 10 bases between them. Germline CDR1 MNHEY, CDR2 SVGAGI.

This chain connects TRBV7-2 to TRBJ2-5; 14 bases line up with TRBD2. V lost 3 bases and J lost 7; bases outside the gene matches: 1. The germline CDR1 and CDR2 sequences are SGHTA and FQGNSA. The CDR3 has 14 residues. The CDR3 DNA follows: TGTGCCAGCAGCTTTGGACTAGCGGGAGGGACCCAGTACTTC. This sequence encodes CASSFGLAGGTQYF.

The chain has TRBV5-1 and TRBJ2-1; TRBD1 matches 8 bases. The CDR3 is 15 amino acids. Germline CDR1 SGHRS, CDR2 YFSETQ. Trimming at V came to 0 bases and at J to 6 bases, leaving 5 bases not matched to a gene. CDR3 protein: CASSLGPTGVNEQFF. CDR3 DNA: TGCGCCAGCAGCTTGGGGCCGACAGGGGTCAATGAGCAGTTCTTC.

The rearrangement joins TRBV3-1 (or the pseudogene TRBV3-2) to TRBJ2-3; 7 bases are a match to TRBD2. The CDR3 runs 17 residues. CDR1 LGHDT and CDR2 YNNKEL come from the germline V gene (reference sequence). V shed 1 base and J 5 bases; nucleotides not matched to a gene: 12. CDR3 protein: CASSQAMWAGERDTQYF. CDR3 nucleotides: TGTGCCAGCAGCCAAGCAATGTGGGCGGGAGAAAGAGATACGCAGTATTTT.

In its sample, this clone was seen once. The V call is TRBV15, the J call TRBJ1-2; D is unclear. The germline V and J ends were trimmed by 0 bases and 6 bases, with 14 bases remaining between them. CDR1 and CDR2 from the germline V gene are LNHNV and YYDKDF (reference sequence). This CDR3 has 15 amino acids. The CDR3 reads CATSRDPGSGDGYTF. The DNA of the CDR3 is TGTGCCACCAGCAGAGACCCGGGTTCCGGGGATGGCTACACCTTC.

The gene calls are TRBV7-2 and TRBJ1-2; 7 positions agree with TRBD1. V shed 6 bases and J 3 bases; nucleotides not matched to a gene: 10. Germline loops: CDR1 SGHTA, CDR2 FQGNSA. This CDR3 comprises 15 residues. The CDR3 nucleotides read TGTGCCAGCAGAACAATTAACAGGGGCTACTATGGCTACACCTTC. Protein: CASRTINRGYYGYTF.

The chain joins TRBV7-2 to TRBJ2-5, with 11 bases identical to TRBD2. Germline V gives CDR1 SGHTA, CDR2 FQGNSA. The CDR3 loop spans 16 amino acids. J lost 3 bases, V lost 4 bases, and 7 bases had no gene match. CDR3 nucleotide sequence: TGTGCCAGCAGCTGGACGACTAGCGGGGTGAAAGAGACCCAGTACTTC. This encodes CASSWTTSGVKETQYF.

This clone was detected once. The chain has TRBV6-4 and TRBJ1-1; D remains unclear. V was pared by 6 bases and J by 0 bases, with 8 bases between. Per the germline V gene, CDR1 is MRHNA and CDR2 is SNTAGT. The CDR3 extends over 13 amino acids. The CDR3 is CASRQTMNTEAFF. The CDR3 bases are TGTGCCAGCAGACAAACCATGAACACTGAAGCTTTCTTT.

CDR3 amino acids: CASRRGQGASNEKLFF. The CDR3 DNA is TGTGCCAGCAGGAGAGGACAGGGGGCATCTAATGAAAAACTGTTTTTT. The genes are TRBV6-6 and TRBJ1-4, with 11 bases fitting TRBD1. The CDR3 totals 16 residues. V lost 6 bases and J lost 3; bases outside the gene matches: 6. The germline V gene encodes CDR1 MNHNY and CDR2 SVGAGI (reference sequence).

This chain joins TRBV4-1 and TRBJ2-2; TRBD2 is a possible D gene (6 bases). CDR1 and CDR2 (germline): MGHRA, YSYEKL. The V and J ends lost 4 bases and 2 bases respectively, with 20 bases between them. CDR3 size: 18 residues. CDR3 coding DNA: TGCGCCAGCAGCCCTCCAAGGGCGCTAGCGAGAAACACCGGGGAGCTGTTTTTT. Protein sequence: CASSPPRALARNTGELFF.

CDR3 in amino acids: CASSLASRGPYNEQFF. The CDR3, as DNA: TGTGCCAGCAGCTTAGCAAGTAGGGGCCCCTACAATGAGCAGTTCTTC. The chain joins TRBV7-9 to TRBJ2-1; D may be TRBD1 (5 bases). Per the germline V gene, CDR1 is SEHNR and CDR2 is FQNEAQ (reference sequence). CDR3 length: 16 amino acids. With 0 bases removed from V and 2 bases from J, the gap between germline ends came to 11 bases.

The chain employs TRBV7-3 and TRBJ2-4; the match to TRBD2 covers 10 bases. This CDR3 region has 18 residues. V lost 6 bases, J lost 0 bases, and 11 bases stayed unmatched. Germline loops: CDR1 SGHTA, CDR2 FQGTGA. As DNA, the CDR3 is TGTGCCAGCAGTCCAGCGGGGGGGCCGGCAGGAGCCAAAAACATTCAGTACTTC. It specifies CASSPAGGPAGAKNIQYF.

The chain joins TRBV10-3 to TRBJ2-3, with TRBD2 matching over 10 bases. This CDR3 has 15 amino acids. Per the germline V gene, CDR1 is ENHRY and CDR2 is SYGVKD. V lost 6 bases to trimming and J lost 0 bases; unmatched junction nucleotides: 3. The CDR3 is CAISPSGSSTDTQYF. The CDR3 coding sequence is TGTGCCATCAGCCCTAGCGGGAGTAGCACAGATACGCAGTATTTT.

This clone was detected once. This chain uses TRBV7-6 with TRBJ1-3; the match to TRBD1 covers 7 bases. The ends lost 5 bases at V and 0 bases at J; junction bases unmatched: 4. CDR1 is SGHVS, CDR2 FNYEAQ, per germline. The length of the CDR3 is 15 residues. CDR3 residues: CASSPGQSSGNTIYF. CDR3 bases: TGTGCCAGCAGCCCGGGACAGAGCTCTGGAAACACCATATATTTT.

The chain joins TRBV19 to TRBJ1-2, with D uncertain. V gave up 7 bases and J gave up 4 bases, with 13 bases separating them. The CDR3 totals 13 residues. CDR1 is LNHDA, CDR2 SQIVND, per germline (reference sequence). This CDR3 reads CASNNESFYGYTF. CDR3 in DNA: TGTGCCAGTAATAATGAAAGCTTCTATGGCTACACCTTC.

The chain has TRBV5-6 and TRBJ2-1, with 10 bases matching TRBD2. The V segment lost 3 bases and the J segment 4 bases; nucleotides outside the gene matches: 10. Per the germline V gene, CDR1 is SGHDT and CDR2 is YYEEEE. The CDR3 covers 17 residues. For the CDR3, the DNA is TGTGCCAGCAGCTGGCTAGCGGGGGCGCCTACATACAATGAGCAGTTCTTC. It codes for CASSWLAGAPTYNEQFF.

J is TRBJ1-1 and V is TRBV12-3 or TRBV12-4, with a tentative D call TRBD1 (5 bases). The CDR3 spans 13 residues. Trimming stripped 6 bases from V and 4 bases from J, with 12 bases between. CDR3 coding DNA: TGTGCCAGCAGGCGTTGGGGGGGCACTGAAGCTTTCTTT. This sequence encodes CASRRWGGTEAFF.